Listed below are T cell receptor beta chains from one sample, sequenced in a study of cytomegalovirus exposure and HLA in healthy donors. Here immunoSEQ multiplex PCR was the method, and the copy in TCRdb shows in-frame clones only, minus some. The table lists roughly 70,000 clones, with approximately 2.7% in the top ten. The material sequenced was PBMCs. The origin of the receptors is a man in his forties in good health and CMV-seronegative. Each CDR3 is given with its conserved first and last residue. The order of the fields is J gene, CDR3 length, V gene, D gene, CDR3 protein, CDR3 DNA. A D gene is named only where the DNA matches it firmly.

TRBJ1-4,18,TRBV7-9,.,CASARARGAVRTNEKLFF,TGTGCCAGCGCCCGGGCCCGGGGGGCGGTAAGAACTAATGAAAAACTGTTTTTT
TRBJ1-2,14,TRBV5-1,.,CASSLSGTAYGYTF,TGCGCCAGCAGCTTATCTGGGACTGCCTATGGCTACACCTTC
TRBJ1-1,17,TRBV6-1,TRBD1,CASSDIRTGFMNTEAFF,TGTGCCAGCAGTGACATTAGGACAGGGTTCATGAACACTGAAGCTTTCTTT
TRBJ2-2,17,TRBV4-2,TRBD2,CASSQDGGGGAPGELFF,TGTGCCAGCAGCCAAGACGGGGGCGGGGGGGCCCCCGGGGAGCTGTTTTTT
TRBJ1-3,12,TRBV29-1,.,CSVESLGNTIYF,TGCAGCGTTGAATCCCTTGGAAACACCATATATTTT
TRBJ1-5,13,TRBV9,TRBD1,CASSGQGSQPQHF,TGTGCCAGCAGCGGACAGGGAAGTCAGCCCCAGCATTTT
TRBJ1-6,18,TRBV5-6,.,CASSLFAGSPAYNSPLHF,TGTGCCAGCAGCCTTTTTGCAGGGTCTCCCGCATATAATTCACCCCTCCACTTT
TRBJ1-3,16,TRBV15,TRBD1,CATSRDDRGPGNTIYF,TGTGCCACCAGCAGAGATGACAGGGGGCCTGGAAACACCATATATTTT
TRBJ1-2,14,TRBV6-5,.,CASTQSGGGRGYTF,TGTGCCAGCACCCAAAGCGGGGGGGGCCGAGGCTACACCTTC
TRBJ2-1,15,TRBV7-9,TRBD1,CASTYDRAPVNEQFF,TGTGCCAGCACCTACGACAGGGCCCCAGTCAATGAGCAGTTCTTC